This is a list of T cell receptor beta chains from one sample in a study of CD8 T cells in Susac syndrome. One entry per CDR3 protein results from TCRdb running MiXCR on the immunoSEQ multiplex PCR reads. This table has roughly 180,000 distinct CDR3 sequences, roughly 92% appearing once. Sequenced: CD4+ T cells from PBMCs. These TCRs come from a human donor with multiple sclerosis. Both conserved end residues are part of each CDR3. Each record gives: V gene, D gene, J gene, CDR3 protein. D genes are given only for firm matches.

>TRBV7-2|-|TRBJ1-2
CASTPPTANYGYTF
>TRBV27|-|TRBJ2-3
CASSLGRDTQYF
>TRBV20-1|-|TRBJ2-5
CSAPPASGQETQYF
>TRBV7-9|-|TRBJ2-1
CASSLRQLTYNEQFF
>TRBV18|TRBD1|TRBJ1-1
CASSHNTRDRGTEAFF
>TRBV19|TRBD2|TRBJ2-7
CASSMGTSGRYEQYF
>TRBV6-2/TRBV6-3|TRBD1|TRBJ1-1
CASTEGQYMNTEAFF
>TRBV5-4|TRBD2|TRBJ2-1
CASSTGTSGSVRYNEQFF
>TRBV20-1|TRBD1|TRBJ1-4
CSARTGTANEKLFF
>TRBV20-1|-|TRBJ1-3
CSATPGNTIYF
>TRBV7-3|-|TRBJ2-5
CASSFPQGLQETQYF
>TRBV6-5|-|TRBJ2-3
CASRIGLARDTQYF
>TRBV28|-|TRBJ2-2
CASTLGGSAGELFF
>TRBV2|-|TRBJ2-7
CASMSFRGPHEQYF
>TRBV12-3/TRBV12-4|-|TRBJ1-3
CASSFYTFRDTIYF
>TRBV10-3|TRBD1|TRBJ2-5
CAISDQQGALETQYF
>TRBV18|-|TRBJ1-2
CASLQGQEYGYTF
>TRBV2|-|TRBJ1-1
CASPKGVNTEAFF
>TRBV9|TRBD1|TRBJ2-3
CASSTQTGNTDTQYF
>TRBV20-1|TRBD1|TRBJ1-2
CSARDRGDGYTF
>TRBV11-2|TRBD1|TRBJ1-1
CASSLDRVRVGVNTEAFF
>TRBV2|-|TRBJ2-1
CASSGSPASEQFF
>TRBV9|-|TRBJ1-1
CASSVQSMNTEAFF
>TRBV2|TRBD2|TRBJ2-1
CASTISGPEWNNEQFF
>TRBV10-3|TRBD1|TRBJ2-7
CAISEGQGAGYEQYF
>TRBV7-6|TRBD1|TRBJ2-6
CASSLRTGGSGANVLTF
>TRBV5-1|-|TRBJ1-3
CASSLQGGGNTIYF
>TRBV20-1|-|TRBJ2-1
CSARGNNEQFF
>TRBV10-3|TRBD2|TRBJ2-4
CAISESGRGSIQYF
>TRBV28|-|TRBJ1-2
CASSPDSPSRGRYGYTF
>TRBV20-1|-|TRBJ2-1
CSARSDNEQFF
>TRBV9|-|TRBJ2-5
CASSFSPQGETQYF
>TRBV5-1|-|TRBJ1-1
CASSQTDTLNTEAFF
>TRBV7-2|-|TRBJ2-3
CASSLEGWGDTQYF
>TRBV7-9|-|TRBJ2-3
CASSLGGIDTQYF
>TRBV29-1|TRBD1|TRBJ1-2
CSVERTGSGYTF
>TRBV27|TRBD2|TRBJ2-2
CASSLWAGGLSTGELFF
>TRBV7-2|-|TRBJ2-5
CASSSDHTETQYF
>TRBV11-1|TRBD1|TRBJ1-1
CASSEGQGRRAFF
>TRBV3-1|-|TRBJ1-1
CASSQGAGLGTEAFF
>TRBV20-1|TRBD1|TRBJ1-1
CSAIQGDNTEAFF
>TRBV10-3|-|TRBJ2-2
CAISGASGLGGVGELFF
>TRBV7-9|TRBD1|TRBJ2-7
CASSPDRGSAYEQYF
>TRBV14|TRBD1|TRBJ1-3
CASSQRQGSLTIYF
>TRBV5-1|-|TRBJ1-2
CASSLVVGAGYGYTF
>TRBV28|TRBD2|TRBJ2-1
CASSPVLAGVYGNEQFF
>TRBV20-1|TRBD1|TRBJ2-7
CSARDLPRQGGYEQYF